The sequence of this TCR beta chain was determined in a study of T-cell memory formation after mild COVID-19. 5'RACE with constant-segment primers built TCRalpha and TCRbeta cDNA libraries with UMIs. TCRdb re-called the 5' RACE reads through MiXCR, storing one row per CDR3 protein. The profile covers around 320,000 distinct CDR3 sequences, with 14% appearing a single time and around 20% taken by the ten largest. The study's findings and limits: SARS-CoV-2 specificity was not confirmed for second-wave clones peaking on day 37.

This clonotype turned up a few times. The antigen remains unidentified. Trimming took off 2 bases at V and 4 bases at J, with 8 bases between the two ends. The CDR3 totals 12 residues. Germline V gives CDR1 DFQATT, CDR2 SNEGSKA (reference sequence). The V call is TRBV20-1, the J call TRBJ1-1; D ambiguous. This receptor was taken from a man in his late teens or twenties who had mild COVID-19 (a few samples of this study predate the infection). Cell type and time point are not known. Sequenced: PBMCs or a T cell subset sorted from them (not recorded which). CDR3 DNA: TGCAGTGCTAGACAGCTCGGCACTGAAGCTTTCTTT. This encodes CSARQLGTEAFF.